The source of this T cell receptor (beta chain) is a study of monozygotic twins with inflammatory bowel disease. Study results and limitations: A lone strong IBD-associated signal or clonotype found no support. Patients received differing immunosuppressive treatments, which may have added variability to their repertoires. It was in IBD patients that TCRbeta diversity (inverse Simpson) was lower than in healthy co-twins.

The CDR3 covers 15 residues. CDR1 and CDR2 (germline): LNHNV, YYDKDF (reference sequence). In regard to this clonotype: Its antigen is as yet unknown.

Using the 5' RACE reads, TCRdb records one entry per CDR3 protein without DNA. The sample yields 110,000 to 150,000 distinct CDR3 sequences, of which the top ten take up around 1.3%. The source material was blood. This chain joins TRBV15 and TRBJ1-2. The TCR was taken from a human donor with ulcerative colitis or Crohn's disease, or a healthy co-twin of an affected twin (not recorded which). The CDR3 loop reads CATSRDGVDLYGYTF.